The present entry profiles one TCR beta chain with its context. The target antigen is unknown. Other DNA variants within this sample encode the same CDR3. This entry comes from a study of OX40 agonist ivuxolimab in advanced cancers. Background on the study: A diagnosis of hepatocellular carcinoma, melanoma, renal cell or head and neck cancer was present in dose-escalation patients. Study observations and caveats: It was not determined which antigens were specifically recognized by the peripheral T cells that had undergone clonal expansion.

V was trimmed by 4 bases and J by 5 bases, leaving 11 bases between them. This CDR3 has 14 amino acids. CDR1 and CDR2 from the germline V gene are SEHNR and FQNEAQ (reference sequence). Systemic immunosuppression or autoimmune disease history was grounds to exclude patients. The investigators sampled blood at baseline, at cycle 4 day 1, and at cycle 7 day 1. Sequenced by immunoSEQ multiplex PCR; TCRdb stores in-frame clones only, minus some. The data hold over 20,000 clones, with 85% observed a single time. The genes are TRBV7-9 and TRBJ1-4; D remains unclear. The clonotype originates from an adult with an advanced solid tumor such as melanoma, head and neck, liver or kidney cancer. The starting material was CD4+ or CD8+ T cells sorted from blood, obtained in a trial of the OX40 agonist ivuxolimab. This CDR3 is CASSSRTGNEKLFF. As DNA, the CDR3 is TGTGCCAGCAGCTCCCGGACGGGGAATGAAAAACTGTTTTTT.